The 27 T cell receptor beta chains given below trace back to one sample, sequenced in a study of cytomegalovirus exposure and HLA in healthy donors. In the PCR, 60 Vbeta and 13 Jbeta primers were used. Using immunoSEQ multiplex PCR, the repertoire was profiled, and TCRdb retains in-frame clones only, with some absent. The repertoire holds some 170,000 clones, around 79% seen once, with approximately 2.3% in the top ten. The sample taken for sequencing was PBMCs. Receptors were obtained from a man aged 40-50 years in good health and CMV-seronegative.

The CDR3 loop is CASSRDRTYEQYF. The CDR3 DNA follows: TGTGCCAGCAGCCGGGACAGGACCTACGAGCAGTACTTC. V gene TRBV5-4 combines with J gene TRBJ2-7, with 8 bases fitting TRBD1. With V trimmed by 4 bases and J by 2 bases, 2 bases remained unmatched. Germline CDR1 SGHNT, CDR2 YYREEE (reference sequence). This CDR3 is 13 amino acids long.

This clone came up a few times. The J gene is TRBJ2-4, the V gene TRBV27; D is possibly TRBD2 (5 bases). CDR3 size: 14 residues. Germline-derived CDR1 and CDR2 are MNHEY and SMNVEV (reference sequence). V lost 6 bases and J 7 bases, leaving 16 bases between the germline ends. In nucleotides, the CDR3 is TGTGCCAGCAGCCCCGGGCTAGCCGGGAACATTCAGTACTTC. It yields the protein CASSPGLAGNIQYF.

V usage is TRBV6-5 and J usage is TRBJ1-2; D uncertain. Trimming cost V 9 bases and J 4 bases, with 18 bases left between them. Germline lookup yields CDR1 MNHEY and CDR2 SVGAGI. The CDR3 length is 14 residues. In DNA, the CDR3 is TGTGCCAGGTACTTCTCCCCCTTTCTCTATGGCTACACCTTC. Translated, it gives CARYFSPFLYGYTF.

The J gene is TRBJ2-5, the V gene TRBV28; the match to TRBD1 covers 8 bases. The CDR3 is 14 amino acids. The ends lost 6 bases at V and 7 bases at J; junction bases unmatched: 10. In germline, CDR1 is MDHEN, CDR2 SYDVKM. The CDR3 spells CASSHQGASMTQYF. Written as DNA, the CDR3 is TGTGCCAGCAGCCACCAGGGGGCGTCGATGACCCAGTACTTC.

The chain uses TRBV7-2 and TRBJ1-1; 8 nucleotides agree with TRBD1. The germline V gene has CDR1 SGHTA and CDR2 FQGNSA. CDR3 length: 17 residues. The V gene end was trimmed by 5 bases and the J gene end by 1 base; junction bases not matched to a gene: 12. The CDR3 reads CASSTGTGITQNTEAFF. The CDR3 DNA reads TGTGCCAGCAGCACAGGGACAGGCATAACCCAGAACACTGAAGCTTTCTTT.

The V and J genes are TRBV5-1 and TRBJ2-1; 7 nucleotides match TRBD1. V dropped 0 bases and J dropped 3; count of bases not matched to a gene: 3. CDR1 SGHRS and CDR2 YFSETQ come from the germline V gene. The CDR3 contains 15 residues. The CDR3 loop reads CASSLEGQIYNEQFF. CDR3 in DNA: TGCGCCAGCAGCTTGGAGGGACAGATCTACAATGAGCAGTTCTTC.

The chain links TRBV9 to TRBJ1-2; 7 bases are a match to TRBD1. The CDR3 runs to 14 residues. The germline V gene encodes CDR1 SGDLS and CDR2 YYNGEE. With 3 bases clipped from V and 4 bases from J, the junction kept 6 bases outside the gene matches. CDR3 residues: CASSASQGGYGYTF. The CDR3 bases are TGTGCCAGCAGCGCCAGTCAGGGGGGCTATGGCTACACCTTC.

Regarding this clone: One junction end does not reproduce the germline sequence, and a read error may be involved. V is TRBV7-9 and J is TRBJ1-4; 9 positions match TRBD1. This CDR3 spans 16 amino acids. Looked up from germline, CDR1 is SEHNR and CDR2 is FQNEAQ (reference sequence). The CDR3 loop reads CASSFHWDREEERLFF. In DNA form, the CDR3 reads TGTGCCAGCAGCTTCCACTGGGACAGGGAGGAGGAAAGACTGTTTTTT.

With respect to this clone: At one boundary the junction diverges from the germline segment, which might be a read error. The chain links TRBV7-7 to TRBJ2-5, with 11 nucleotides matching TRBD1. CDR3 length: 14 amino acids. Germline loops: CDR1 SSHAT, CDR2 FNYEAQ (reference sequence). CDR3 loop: CASSLSGTGGTQYF. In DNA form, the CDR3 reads TGTGCTAGCAGCTTATCAGGGACAGGGGGGACCCAGTACTTC.

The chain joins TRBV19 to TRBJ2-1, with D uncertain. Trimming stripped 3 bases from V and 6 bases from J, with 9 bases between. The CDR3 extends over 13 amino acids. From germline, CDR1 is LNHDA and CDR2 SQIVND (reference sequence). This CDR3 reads CASSMGEVNEQFF. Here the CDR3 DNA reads TGTGCCAGTAGTATGGGCGAAGTCAATGAGCAGTTCTTC.

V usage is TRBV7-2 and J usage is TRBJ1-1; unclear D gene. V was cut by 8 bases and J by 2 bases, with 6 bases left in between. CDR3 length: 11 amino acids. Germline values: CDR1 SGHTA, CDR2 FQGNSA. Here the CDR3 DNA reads TGTGCCAGCGCCCTAAACACTGAAGCTTTCTTT. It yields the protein CASALNTEAFF.

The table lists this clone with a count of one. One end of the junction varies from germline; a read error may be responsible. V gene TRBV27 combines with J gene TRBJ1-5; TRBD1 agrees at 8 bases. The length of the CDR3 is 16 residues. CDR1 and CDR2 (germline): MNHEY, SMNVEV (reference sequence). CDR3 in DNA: TGTGCCGGCAGTTTAAGCTCGACAGGGGTGATTCAGCCCCAGCATTTT. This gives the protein CAGSLSSTGVIQPQHF.

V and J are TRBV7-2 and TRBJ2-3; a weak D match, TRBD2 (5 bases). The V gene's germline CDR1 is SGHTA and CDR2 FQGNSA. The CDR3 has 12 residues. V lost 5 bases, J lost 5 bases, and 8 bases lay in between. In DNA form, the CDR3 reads TGTGCCAGCAGCGTCACTAGAGATACGCAGTATTTT. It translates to CASSVTRDTQYF.

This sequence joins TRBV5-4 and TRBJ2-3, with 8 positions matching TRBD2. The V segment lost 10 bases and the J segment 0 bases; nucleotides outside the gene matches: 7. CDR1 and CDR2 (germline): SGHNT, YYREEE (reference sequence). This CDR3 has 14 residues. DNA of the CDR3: TGTGCCCTCAAGGGACTAGAAAGCACAGATACGCAGTATTTT. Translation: CALKGLESTDTQYF.

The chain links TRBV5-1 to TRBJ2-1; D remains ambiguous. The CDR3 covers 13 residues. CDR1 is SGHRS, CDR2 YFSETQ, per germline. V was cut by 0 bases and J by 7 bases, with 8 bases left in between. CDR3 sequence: CASSLGQVNEQFF. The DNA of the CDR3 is TGCGCCAGCAGCTTGGGGCAGGTTAATGAGCAGTTCTTC.

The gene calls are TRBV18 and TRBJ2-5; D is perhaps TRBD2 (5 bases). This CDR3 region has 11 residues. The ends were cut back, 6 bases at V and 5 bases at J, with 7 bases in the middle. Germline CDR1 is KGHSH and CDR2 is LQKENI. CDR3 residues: CASSPGETQYF. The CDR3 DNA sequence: TGTGCCAGCTCCCCGGGGGAGACCCAGTACTTC.

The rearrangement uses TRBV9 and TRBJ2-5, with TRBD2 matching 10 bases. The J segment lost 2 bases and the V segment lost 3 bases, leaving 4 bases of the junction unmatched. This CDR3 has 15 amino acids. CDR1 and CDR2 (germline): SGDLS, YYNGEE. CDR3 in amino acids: CASSETSGPQETQYF. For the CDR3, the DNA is TGTGCCAGCAGCGAGACTAGCGGGCCACAAGAGACCCAGTACTTC.

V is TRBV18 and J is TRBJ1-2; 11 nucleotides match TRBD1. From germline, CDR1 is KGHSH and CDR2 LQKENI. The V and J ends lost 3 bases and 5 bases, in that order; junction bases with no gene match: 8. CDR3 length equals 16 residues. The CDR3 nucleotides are TGTGCCAGCTCACCCCTAGGACAGGGGGCCGGGTATGGCTACACCTTC. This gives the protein CASSPLGQGAGYGYTF.

The DNA of the CDR3 is TGTGCCAGCAGTTACTCGAGGACAGCCCACTACGAGCAGTACTTC. Translation gives CASSYSRTAHYEQYF. The genes are TRBV6-5 and TRBJ2-7; D possibly corresponds to TRBD1 (6 bases). Germline V gives CDR1 MNHEY, CDR2 SVGAGI. CDR3 size: 15 residues. V was shortened by 0 bases and J by 3 bases, with 12 bases between the two germline ends.

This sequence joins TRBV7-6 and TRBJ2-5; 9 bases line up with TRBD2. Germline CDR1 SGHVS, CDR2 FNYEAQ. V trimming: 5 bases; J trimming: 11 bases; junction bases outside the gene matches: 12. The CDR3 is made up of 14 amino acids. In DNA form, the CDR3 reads TGTGCCAGCAGCCCCGGGGTAGCGGGAGAAGAGCAGTACTTC. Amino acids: CASSPGVAGEEQYF.

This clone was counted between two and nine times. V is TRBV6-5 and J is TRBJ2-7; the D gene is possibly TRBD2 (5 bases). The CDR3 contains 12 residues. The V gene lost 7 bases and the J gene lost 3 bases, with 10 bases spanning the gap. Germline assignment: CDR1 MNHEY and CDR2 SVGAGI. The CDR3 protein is CASTGGSYEQYF. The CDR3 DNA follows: TGTGCCAGCACCGGAGGCAGCTACGAGCAGTACTTC.

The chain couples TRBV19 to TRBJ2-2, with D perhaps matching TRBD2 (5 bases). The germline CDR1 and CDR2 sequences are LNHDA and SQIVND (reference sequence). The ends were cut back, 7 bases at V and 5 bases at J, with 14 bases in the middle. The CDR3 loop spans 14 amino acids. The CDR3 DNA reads TGTGCCAGTACTAGGACTGGCCAAACCGGGGAGCTGTTTTTT. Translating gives CASTRTGQTGELFF.

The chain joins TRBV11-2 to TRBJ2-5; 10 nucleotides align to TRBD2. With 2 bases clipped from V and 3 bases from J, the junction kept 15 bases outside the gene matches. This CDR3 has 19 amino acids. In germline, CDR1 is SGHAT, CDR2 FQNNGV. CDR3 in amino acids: CASSLFALSPLAGEETQYF. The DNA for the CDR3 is TGTGCCAGCAGCTTATTTGCCTTGTCACCTCTAGCGGGAGAAGAGACCCAGTACTTC.

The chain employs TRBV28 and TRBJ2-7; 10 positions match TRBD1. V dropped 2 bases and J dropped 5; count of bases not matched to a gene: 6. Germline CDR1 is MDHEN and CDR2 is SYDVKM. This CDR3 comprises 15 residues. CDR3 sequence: CASSLRGQGRDEQYF. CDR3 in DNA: TGTGCCAGCAGTTTAAGGGGACAGGGGCGGGACGAGCAGTACTTC.

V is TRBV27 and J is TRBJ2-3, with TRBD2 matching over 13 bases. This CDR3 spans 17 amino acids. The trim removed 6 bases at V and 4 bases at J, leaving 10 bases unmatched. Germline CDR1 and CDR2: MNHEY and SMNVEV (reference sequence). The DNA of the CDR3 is TGTGCCAGCAGCCCAAATCGCGGACTAGCGGGAGCAGATACGCAGTATTTT. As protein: CASSPNRGLAGADTQYF.

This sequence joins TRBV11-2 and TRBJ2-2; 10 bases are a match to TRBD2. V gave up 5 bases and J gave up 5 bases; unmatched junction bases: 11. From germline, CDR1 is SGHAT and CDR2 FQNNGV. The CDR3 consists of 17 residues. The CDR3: CASSPGSSGSGTGELFF. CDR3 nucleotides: TGTGCCAGCAGCCCAGGGTCTAGCGGGAGTGGGACCGGGGAGCTGTTTTTT.

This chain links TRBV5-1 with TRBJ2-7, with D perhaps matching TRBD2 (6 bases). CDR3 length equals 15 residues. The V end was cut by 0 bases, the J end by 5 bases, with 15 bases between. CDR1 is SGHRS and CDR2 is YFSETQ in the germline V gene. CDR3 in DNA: TGCGCCAGCAGCTTGGATGCGTCGGGAGTGAACGAGCAGTACTTC. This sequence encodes CASSLDASGVNEQYF.